These T cell receptor beta chains were read from a single sample in a study of T cell responses to AZD1222 COVID-19 vaccine. The data were produced by immunoSEQ multiplex PCR, yet TCRdb's version contains in-frame clones alone and is incomplete. The table lists around 87,000 clones, around 91% of them singletons. Here the sequenced sample was peripheral blood, taken 28 days after the second AZD1222 dose. The receptor set was obtained from an adult who received the AZD1222 COVID-19 vaccine. Each CDR3 is given with its conserved first and last residue. The D gene is left open where the match is weak. Where a row states a size, it is once, few, many or the class of an expanded clone; other rows omit it.

TRBV10-3	.	TRBJ2-1	TRBD2	TGTGCCATCAGTGTGGGCGCGGGGGGTGAGAATGAGCAGTTCTTC	CAISVGAGGENEQFF
TRBV7-9	.	TRBJ2-1	TRBD1	TGTGCCAGCCGGGACAGCAATGAGCAGTTCTTC	CASRDSNEQFF
TRBV7-9	once	TRBJ2-2	TRBD2	TGTGCCAGCAGCTCAACCTTCGGACTAGCGGGGAAGAACACCGGGGAGCTGTTTTTT	CASSSTFGLAGKNTGELFF
TRBV6-5	.	TRBJ1-2	.	TGTGCCAGCAGTTACGTGGCAGGGGACCGCTATGGCTACACCTTC	CASSYVAGDRYGYTF
TRBV9	.	TRBJ1-3	.	TGTGCCAGCAGCGTAGCTCCAACCCCCACCGGGAGCTCTGGAAACACCATATATTTT	CASSVAPTPTGSSGNTIYF
TRBV9	.	TRBJ2-2	.	TGTGCCAGCAGCGTCTACACCGGGGAGCTGTTTTTT	CASSVYTGELFF
TRBV11-1	.	TRBJ2-5	TRBD2	TGTGCCAGCAGTTCCTGGACTAGCGGGCTACAAGAGACCCAGTACTTC	CASSSWTSGLQETQYF
TRBV6-6	.	TRBJ1-1	.	TGTGCCAGCAGTTACTCACGGTCCGACTGGGCTTTCTTT	CASSYSRSDWAFF
TRBV15	.	TRBJ1-5	.	TGTGCCACCAGCAAGAGCTGGGGGAATCAGCCCCAGCATTTT	CATSKSWGNQPQHF
TRBV24-1	.	TRBJ2-7	.	TGTGCCACCAGTGATTTGTTTTCCTCGGAACCAGACGAGCAGTACTTC	CATSDLFSSEPDEQYF
TRBV27	.	TRBJ2-7	.	TGTGCCAGCAGCCCGTCCGTCGGGGGACCCTACGAGCAGTACTTC	CASSPSVGGPYEQYF
TRBV18	.	TRBJ1-4	.	TGTGCCAGCTCACGGGACCAAGCAACTAATGAAAAACTGTTTTTT	CASSRDQATNEKLFF
TRBV24-1	few	TRBJ1-5	.	TGTGCCACCATTTACAGGGACGGTCAGCCCCAGCATTTT	CATIYRDGQPQHF
TRBV19	.	TRBJ1-2	.	TGTGCCAGCCTCCCCGGCCCCGGGACACCCCGCGACTATGGCTACACCTTC	CASLPGPGTPRDYGYTF
TRBV5-4	.	TRBJ1-1	.	TGTGCCAGCAGCTTAGGGGGAAGAACTGAAGCTTTCTTT	CASSLGGRTEAFF
TRBV7-2	.	TRBJ1-4	TRBD1	TGTGCCAGCAGCTTATCTCAGGGGGGTTATGAAAAACTGTTTTTT	CASSLSQGGYEKLFF
TRBV18	.	TRBJ2-5	TRBD2	TGTGCCAGCTCACCACCCCGACTAGCGGGAGAGCTGCCTACTCAGTACTTC	CASSPPRLAGELPTQYF
TRBV7-9	.	TRBJ2-6	.	TGTGCCAGCACACAAGGTGGGGCCAACGTCCTGACTTTC	CASTQGGANVLTF
TRBV5-3	.	TRBJ2-3	TRBD1	TGTTTGACAGGGGAGGTAGGCACAGATACGCAGTATTTT	CLTGEVGTDTQYF
TRBV5-6	.	TRBJ1-6	.	TGTGCCAGCAAAGGGACAATGGGGAATTCACCCCTCCACTTT	CASKGTMGNSPLHF
TRBV12-3/TRBV12-4	.	TRBJ2-1	.	TGTGCCAGCTCCCTAGAATTCGAGCAGTTCTTC	CASSLEFEQFF
TRBV2	once	TRBJ1-1	.	TGTGCCAGCAATTTGGTGGACACTGAAGCTTTCTTT	CASNLVDTEAFF
TRBV5-1	.	TRBJ1-6	.	TGCGCCAGCAGCTTGCAAGGGGCGAATAATTCACCCCTCCACTTT	CASSLQGANNSPLHF
TRBV3-1/TRBV3-2	.	TRBJ2-2	.	TGTGCCAGCAGCCAAGGGTACTATTGGAACACCGGGGAGCTGTTTTTT	CASSQGYYWNTGELFF
TRBV7-2	.	TRBJ2-7	.	TGTGCCAGCAGGTTAGGGGCCAGCCGACCCTACGAGCAGTACTTC	CASRLGASRPYEQYF
TRBV4-1	.	TRBJ2-7	TRBD2	TGCGCCAGCAGCCAAGATGGGGAGGGAGGGCACTACGAGCAGTACTTC	CASSQDGEGGHYEQYF
TRBV12-3/TRBV12-4	.	TRBJ1-5	.	TGTGCCAGCAGTTTAGGCCAGCCCCAGCATTTT	CASSLGQPQHF
TRBV19	.	TRBJ2-5	.	TGTGCCACCTCCTGGGGAAGAGATGTAGAGACCCAGTACTTC	CATSWGRDVETQYF
TRBV5-1	.	TRBJ1-1	TRBD1	TGCGCCAGCAGCTTGATCGGGACAGGGGAAACTGAAGCTTTCTTT	CASSLIGTGETEAFF
TRBV30	.	TRBJ2-3	.	TGTGCCTCCCGACGCGGGGCCCGATCGGCAGATACGCAGTATTTT	CASRRGARSADTQYF
TRBV5-4	.	TRBJ1-1	.	TGTGCCAGCAGCCCGTGGTCGGTAGGGAGCACTGAAGCTTTCTTT	CASSPWSVGSTEAFF
TRBV6-5	.	TRBJ1-6	.	TGTGCCAGCAGTCAGCCGGGACGAGGATCACCCCTCCACTTT	CASSQPGRGSPLHF
TRBV30	.	TRBJ2-5	.	TGTGCCTGGAACCAGCACGGAGAGACCCAGTACTTC	CAWNQHGETQYF
TRBV6-7	.	TRBJ2-1	TRBD1	TGTGCCAGCAGTCGGGGACAGAGCTCCTACAATGAGCAGTTCTTC	CASSRGQSSYNEQFF
TRBV5-1	.	TRBJ1-5	.	TGCGCCAGCAGCTTGGATGGCAGTCTAAATCAGCCCCAGCATTTT	CASSLDGSLNQPQHF
TRBV5-4	.	TRBJ2-5	TRBD1	TGTGCCAGCAGTTCTCCCACAACCGGGACAGGCGAAGAGACCCAGTACTTC	CASSSPTTGTGEETQYF
TRBV6-4	.	TRBJ2-2	.	TGTGCCAGCAGAGGGTCTGAGACCACCGGGGAGCTGTTTTTT	CASRGSETTGELFF
TRBV5-1	few	TRBJ2-5	TRBD1	TGCGCCAGCAGCAATGCAGGGGGAGACGAGACCCAGTACTTC	CASSNAGGDETQYF
TRBV5-1	.	TRBJ1-1	TRBD1	TGCGCCAGCACCAAGACAGGGACGGACACTGAAGCTTTCTTT	CASTKTGTDTEAFF
TRBV4-3	once	TRBJ1-1	.	TGCGCCAGCAGCCAAGATACAGGGAGAGGCACTGAAGCTTTCTTT	CASSQDTGRGTEAFF
TRBV5-1	few	TRBJ1-3	.	TGCGCCAGCAGCCCTTCGACGGTGAGCTCTGGAAACACCATATATTTT	CASSPSTVSSGNTIYF
TRBV5-1	.	TRBJ2-3	.	TGCGCCAGCAGCCGGGCAGGGGCTCGGGGCACAGATACGCAGTATTTT	CASSRAGARGTDTQYF